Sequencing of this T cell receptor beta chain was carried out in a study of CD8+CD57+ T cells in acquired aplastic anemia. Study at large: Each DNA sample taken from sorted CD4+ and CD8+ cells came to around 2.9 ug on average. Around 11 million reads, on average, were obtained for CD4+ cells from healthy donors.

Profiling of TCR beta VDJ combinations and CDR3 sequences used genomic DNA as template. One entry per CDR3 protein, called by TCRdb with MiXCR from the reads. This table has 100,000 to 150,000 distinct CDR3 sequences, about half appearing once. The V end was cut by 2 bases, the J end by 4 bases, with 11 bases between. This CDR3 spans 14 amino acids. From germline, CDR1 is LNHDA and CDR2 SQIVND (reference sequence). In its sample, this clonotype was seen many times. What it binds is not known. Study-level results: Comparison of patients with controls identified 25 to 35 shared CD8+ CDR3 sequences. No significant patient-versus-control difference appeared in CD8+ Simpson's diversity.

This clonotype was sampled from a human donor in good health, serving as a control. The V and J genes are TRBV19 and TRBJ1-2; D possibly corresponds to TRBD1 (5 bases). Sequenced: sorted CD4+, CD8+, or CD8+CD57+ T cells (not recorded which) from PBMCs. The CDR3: CASSIMQGSYGYTF. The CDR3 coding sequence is TGTGCCAGTAGTATAATGCAGGGAAGCTATGGCTACACCTTC.